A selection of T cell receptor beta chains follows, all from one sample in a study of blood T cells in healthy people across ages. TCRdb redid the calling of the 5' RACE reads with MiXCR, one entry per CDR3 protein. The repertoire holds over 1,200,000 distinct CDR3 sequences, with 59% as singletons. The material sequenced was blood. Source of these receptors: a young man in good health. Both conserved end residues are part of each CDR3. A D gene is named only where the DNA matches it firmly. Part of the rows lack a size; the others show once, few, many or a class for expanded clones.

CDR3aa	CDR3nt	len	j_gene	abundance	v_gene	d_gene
CASSLVSTSGGREQYF	TGTGCCAGCAGCTTAGTTAGCACTAGCGGGGGTAGGGAGCAGTACTTC	16	TRBJ2-4	few	TRBV7-2	TRBD2
CASSLEGVASGRWNEQYF	TGTGCCAGCAGCTTAGAGGGAGTTGCTAGCGGGAGGTGGAACGAGCAGTACTTC	18	TRBJ2-7	.	TRBV7-2	TRBD2
CASSRRGTALYEQYF	TGTGCCAGCTCTCGTAGAGGGACAGCCCTCTACGAGCAGTACTTC	15	TRBJ2-7	once	TRBV2	TRBD1
CASSRSILAGGFNEQFF	TGCGCCAGCAGCCGATCCATCCTAGCGGGTGGCTTCAATGAGCAGTTCTTC	17	TRBJ2-1	few	TRBV4-1	TRBD2
CASSPRVGDIQYF	TGTGCCAGCTCACCACGGGTAGGGGACATTCAGTACTTC	13	TRBJ2-4	.	TRBV18	.
CASSLAARSSRGETQYF	TGTGCCAGCAGCTTAGCAGCCAGGTCCTCAAGGGGAGAGACCCAGTACTTC	17	TRBJ2-5	once	TRBV7-8	.
CASSQGNSGANVLTF	TGTGCCAGCAGCCAAGGGAACTCTGGGGCCAACGTCCTGACTTTC	15	TRBJ2-6	.	TRBV3-1	.
CASSLRRKSGTEYTDTQYF	TGTGCCAGCAGCTTAAGACGGAAAAGCGGGACAGAGTACACAGATACGCAGTATTTT	19	TRBJ2-3	.	TRBV7-9	.
CASSQEGAGGTDTQYF	TGCGCCAGCAGCCAAGAGGGCGCGGGGGGCACAGATACGCAGTATTTT	16	TRBJ2-3	.	TRBV4-1	TRBD2
CSVEEGGREQYF	TGCAGCGTTGAAGAGGGGGGTCGCGAGCAGTACTTC	12	TRBJ2-7	.	TRBV29-1	.
CASSPWDTEAFF	TGTGCCAGCAGCCCTTGGGACACTGAAGCTTTCTTT	12	TRBJ1-1	few	TRBV7-9	.
CASSEMAGSQETQYF	TGTGCCAGCAGTGAAATGGCGGGTTCACAAGAGACCCAGTACTTC	15	TRBJ2-5	.	TRBV2	.
CASSDREYLNNEQFF	TGTGCCAGCAGCGACAGGGAGTACCTCAACAATGAGCAGTTCTTC	15	TRBJ2-1	.	TRBV6-1	TRBD1
CASSQYAYEQYF	TGTGCCAGCAGCCAGTACGCGTACGAGCAGTACTTC	12	TRBJ2-7	few	TRBV7-2	.
CASSSPGLPYEQYF	TGTGCCAGCAGCTCCCCGGGCCTTCCCTACGAGCAGTACTTC	14	TRBJ2-7	few	TRBV7-2	.
CSTRVFDVQGVHEQYF	TGCAGTACTAGAGTTTTTGATGTACAGGGGGTCCACGAGCAGTACTTC	16	TRBJ2-7	.	TRBV20-1	TRBD1
CASSQADRSGYTF	TGTGCCAGCAGCCAAGCGGATCGCTCTGGCTACACCTTC	13	TRBJ1-2	.	TRBV3-1	.
CASINCGGSSYNSPLHF	TGTGCCAGCATCAACTGCGGGGGAAGCTCCTATAATTCACCCCTCCACTTT	17	TRBJ1-6	.	TRBV6-8	.
CASSDPGQGPYSPLHF	TGTGCCAGTAGCGACCCGGGACAGGGTCCTTATTCACCCCTCCACTTT	16	TRBJ1-6	.	TRBV19	TRBD1